The 8 T cell receptor beta chains in this list originate from one sample, sequenced in a study of blood T cells in healthy people across ages. It was with a sample-barcoded 5' primer and a J-beta primer mix that a second PCR of roughly 7 to 12 cycles was run. One entry per CDR3 protein results from TCRdb running MiXCR on the 5' RACE reads. This table has around 600,000 distinct CDR3 sequences, about 45% appearing once. Specimen: blood. The receptors were gathered from an elderly man in good health.

The genes are TRBV6-5 and TRBJ2-1; 15 bases align to TRBD2. CDR3 length: 18 amino acids. Trimming took 1 base from V and 4 from J; bases not matched to a gene: 5. CDR1 and CDR2 from the germline V gene are MNHEY and SVGAGI. The CDR3 coding sequence is TGTGCCAGCAGTTACTGGACTAGCGGGAGGGAGCGGTACAATGAGCAGTTCTTC. Its protein is CASSYWTSGRERYNEQFF.

The rearrangement links TRBV2 to TRBJ2-3, with D tentatively TRBD2 (6 bases). The V gene's germline CDR1 is SNHLY and CDR2 FYNNEI. With 7 bases removed from V and 0 bases from J, the gap between germline ends came to 11 bases. The CDR3 is 14 amino acids. The CDR3 nucleotides are TGTGCCAGCAAGGCGGGACGCAGCACAGATACGCAGTATTTT. It yields the protein CASKAGRSTDTQYF.

J is TRBJ2-5 and V is TRBV7-2, with 7 bases aligning to TRBD1. CDR1 is SGHTA and CDR2 is FQGNSA in the germline V gene. With 5 bases clipped from V and 5 bases from J, the junction kept 14 bases outside the gene matches. The CDR3 contains 16 residues. Here the CDR3 DNA reads TGTGCCAGCAGCCAATCTGCGACGACAGGGTTGGAGACCCAGTACTTC. Amino acids: CASSQSATTGLETQYF.

The V call is TRBV28, the J call TRBJ2-3; 8 nucleotides align to TRBD1. The CDR3 is made up of 17 amino acids. CDR1 and CDR2 (germline): MDHEN, SYDVKM. V shed 5 bases and J 0 bases; nucleotides not matched to a gene: 10. CDR3 sequence reads: CASSLGLTGASTDTQYF. The CDR3 DNA reads TGTGCCAGCAGTCTCGGGCTGACAGGGGCTAGCACAGATACGCAGTATTTT.

The chain joins TRBV4-1 to TRBJ1-2; D unresolved. The CDR3 length is 14 residues. Germline V gene sequence: CDR1 MGHRA, CDR2 YSYEKL. The germline V and J ends were trimmed by 1 base and 6 bases, with 12 bases remaining between them. The CDR3 DNA follows: TGCGCCAGCAGCCAAGTTGGCTCTCCTCATGGCTACACCTTC. This translates into CASSQVGSPHGYTF.

The chain has TRBV12-3 or TRBV12-4 and TRBJ1-2, with 8 nucleotides matching TRBD1. Unmatched junction bases numbered 5, after V lost 3 bases and J lost 5 bases. The CDR3 runs to 14 residues. As DNA, the CDR3 is TGTGCCAGCAGTTTTGAGGACAGGGTTTATGGCTACACCTTC. This encodes CASSFEDRVYGYTF.

The table lists this clonotype with a few counts. As DNA, the CDR3 is TGCAGTGCTAGAGCCCCGGGACAGGAAATCTATGGCTACACCTTC. It yields the protein CSARAPGQEIYGYTF. The chain links TRBV20-1 to TRBJ1-2, with 8 nucleotides matching TRBD1. The CDR3 spans 15 residues. V dropped 1 base and J dropped 4; count of bases not matched to a gene: 8. The germline V gene encodes CDR1 DFQATT and CDR2 SNEGSKA (reference sequence).

This clonotype was detected a few times. This sequence joins TRBV10-3 and TRBJ2-1; perhaps TRBD1 as D (5 bases). The germline CDR1 and CDR2 sequences are ENHRY and SYGVKD. V was pared by 0 bases and J by 3 bases, with 12 bases between. The CDR3 contains 16 residues. The CDR3 bases are TGTGCCATCAGTGAGTCGTCGGTAGGGGACTACAATGAGCAGTTCTTC. It encodes CAISESSVGDYNEQFF.